This is a list of T cell receptor beta chains from one sample in a study of cytomegalovirus exposure and HLA in healthy donors. The assay was immunoSEQ multiplex PCR, and TCRdb's table has in-frame clones only and misses some. The sample table includes approximately 75,000 clones. What was sequenced was PBMCs. The receptors were sampled from a man aged 35-49 years in good health and CMV-seronegative. Both conserved end residues are part of each CDR3. D genes are given only for firm matches.

DNA	CDR3	J	D	V
TGCGCCAGCAGCCAAGACCCCGGACTAGCGTTAAACAATGAGCAGTTCTTC	CASSQDPGLALNNEQFF	TRBJ2-1	TRBD2	TRBV4-3
TGTGCCAGCAGCTTGGACACTATTAGCACAGATACGCAGTATTTT	CASSLDTISTDTQYF	TRBJ2-3	NA	TRBV5-6
TGTGCCAGCAGCTGGGACAGGACTTCCTACGAGCAGTACTTC	CASSWDRTSYEQYF	TRBJ2-7	TRBD1	TRBV7-8
TGCGCCAGCAGCCAAGATATAGGAGGCGCTGAAGCTTTCTTT	CASSQDIGGAEAFF	TRBJ1-1	NA	TRBV4-3
TGCGCCAGCAGCCCGACAGGAGACTGGAACACTGAAGCTTTCTTT	CASSPTGDWNTEAFF	TRBJ1-1	NA	TRBV4-3
TGTGCCAGCAGACCCGGAGCGGGAGGGAGCTCCTACGAGCAGTACTTC	CASRPGAGGSSYEQYF	TRBJ2-7	TRBD2	TRBV13
TGCAGCGTTGGAGGCGCGGACACTGAAGCTTTCTTT	CSVGGADTEAFF	TRBJ1-1	NA	TRBV29-1
TGTGCCAGCGCTACAGGGGGCGGCTACTCTGGAAACACCATATATTTT	CASATGGGYSGNTIYF	TRBJ1-3	TRBD1	TRBV2
TGTGCCAGCAGCTTAGACCGGGGGGGGTTCACCGGGGAGCTGTTTTTT	CASSLDRGGFTGELFF	TRBJ2-2	TRBD2	TRBV7-6
TGTGCCAGCAGCTTAACAATAGGACTAGCGGGGTCCACAGATACGCAGTATTTT	CASSLTIGLAGSTDTQYF	TRBJ2-3	TRBD2	TRBV11-3
TGTGCCAGCAGTTTATCCTGGCTAGCGGGGGGTGATGCCGGGGAGCTGTTTTTT	CASSLSWLAGGDAGELFF	TRBJ2-2	TRBD2	TRBV28
TGTGCCAGTATGGACAGGGGTAACGGGGAGCTGTTTTTT	CASMDRGNGELFF	TRBJ2-2	TRBD1	TRBV19
TGTGCCAGCAGCGCCGGACAGGCCTACGAGCAGTACTTC	CASSAGQAYEQYF	TRBJ2-7	TRBD1	TRBV11-2
TGTGCCAGCAGTTACGAGTTCGGGGGAACTAATGAAAAACTGTTTTTT	CASSYEFGGTNEKLFF	TRBJ1-4	NA	TRBV6-6
TGTGCCTGGATCGTTACTGAAGCTTTCTTT	CAWIVTEAFF	TRBJ1-1	NA	TRBV30
TGCAGCGTTGTTCTAGCGGGAGGGAGCACAGATACGCAGTATTTT	CSVVLAGGSTDTQYF	TRBJ2-3	TRBD2	TRBV29-1
TGTGCCACTCGGACAGTCTACGAGCAGTACTTC	CATRTVYEQYF	TRBJ2-7	NA	TRBV19
TGCGCCAGCAGCTTAGCGGGAGAAGGCGGGGAGCTGTTTTTT	CASSLAGEGGELFF	TRBJ2-2	TRBD2	TRBV5-1
TGCGCCAGCAGCCAAGAAGACTACACCGGGGAGCTGTTTTTT	CASSQEDYTGELFF	TRBJ2-2	NA	TRBV4-3
TGTGCCAGCAGCTTAGTTGCGGGGGGGCCCAACGAGCAGTACTTC	CASSLVAGGPNEQYF	TRBJ2-7	TRBD2	TRBV7-2
TGCGCCAGCAGCCTCCGGACTAGCGGGGTTTACAATGAGCAGTTCTTC	CASSLRTSGVYNEQFF	TRBJ2-1	TRBD2	TRBV4-3
TGTGCCAGCAGCCTGGACAGGGGGCGGTACGAGCAGTACTTC	CASSLDRGRYEQYF	TRBJ2-7	TRBD1	TRBV5-8
TGTGCCAGCACGACAGAGAACGAGCAGTACTTC	CASTTENEQYF	TRBJ2-7	NA	TRBV2
TGCGCCAGCAGCCATGAACAGGGGAATCCTAGTTACGAGCAGTACTTC	CASSHEQGNPSYEQYF	TRBJ2-7	TRBD1	TRBV4-3
TGTGCCAGCAGTGAACAGGGTGGTCGCTCGGGGGGCCAGTACTTC	CASSEQGGRSGGQYF	TRBJ2-5	TRBD2	TRBV2
TGTGCCAGCAGTAAACAGGGTTACGAGCAGTACTTC	CASSKQGYEQYF	TRBJ2-7	NA	TRBV6-5
TGTGCCAGCAGTCCCAAAACGGGGACAGCCGGGAACACCATATATTTT	CASSPKTGTAGNTIYF	TRBJ1-3	TRBD1	TRBV6-6
TGTGCCAGTCCAATAGCGGGGGGTTCAGAGACCCAGTACTTC	CASPIAGGSETQYF	TRBJ2-5	TRBD2	TRBV6-1
TGTGCCAGCAGTTACGAGGGGGCTCACACCGGGGAGCTGTTTTTT	CASSYEGAHTGELFF	TRBJ2-2	TRBD1	TRBV6-5
TGTGCCAGCAGAGGCTCATGGACAGGCAACACTGAAGCTTTCTTT	CASRGSWTGNTEAFF	TRBJ1-1	TRBD1	TRBV27
TGTGCCAGCAGCCAGGTGGGACAGGTTAATCAGCCCCAGCATTTT	CASSQVGQVNQPQHF	TRBJ1-5	TRBD1	TRBV4-2
TGTGCCATCAGTGAAAGACAGTCGGACACTGAAGCTTTCTTT	CAISERQSDTEAFF	TRBJ1-1	NA	TRBV10-3
TGCGCCAGCAGCTTTGGCCTAGACAGACTGACCTACGAGCAGTACTTC	CASSFGLDRLTYEQYF	TRBJ2-7	NA	TRBV5-1
TGTGCCAGTAGTCCCGGACTAGCGGTTACCTACGAGCAGTACTTC	CASSPGLAVTYEQYF	TRBJ2-7	TRBD2	TRBV19
TGTGCCAGCAATGAAAAAGTCGTGACTAGCGGGAGCTCCTACGAGCAGTACTTC	CASNEKVVTSGSSYEQYF	TRBJ2-7	TRBD2	TRBV6-1
TGCGCCAGCAGCTTGCGGGGTATCTGGAACACTGAAGCTTTCTTT	CASSLRGIWNTEAFF	TRBJ1-1	NA	TRBV5-1
TGTGCCAGCAGCTTAAGCGGGACAGGGAATGAAAAACTGTTTTTT	CASSLSGTGNEKLFF	TRBJ1-4	TRBD1	TRBV7-2
TGCGCCAGCAGCCAAAAGCGGTCTTCTGGGGCCAACGTCCTGACTTTC	CASSQKRSSGANVLTF	TRBJ2-6	NA	TRBV4-3
TGTGCCTGGAGAAACCCAGACAGGGGCAAGGCCTTCTTT	CAWRNPDRGKAFF	TRBJ1-1	TRBD1	TRBV30
TGTGCGGTGAGGGGACAGTATAATTCACCCCTCCACTTT	CAVRGQYNSPLHF	TRBJ1-6	TRBD1	TRBV30
TGTGCCAGCAGCTCAGACAGGGTCGGCGCCACCGGGGAGCTGTTTTTT	CASSSDRVGATGELFF	TRBJ2-2	TRBD1	TRBV5-6
TGTGCCAGCAGCCTTCAAGACAATTTTCCCTACGAGCAGTACTTC	CASSLQDNFPYEQYF	TRBJ2-7	NA	TRBV28
TGTGCCTGGAGTACGGGGGGCCCATCCTACAATGAGCAGTTCTTC	CAWSTGGPSYNEQFF	TRBJ2-1	NA	TRBV30
TGTGCCAGCAGTTACGGACTCCGCAACACTGAAGCTTTCTTT	CASSYGLRNTEAFF	TRBJ1-1	NA	TRBV6-5
TGTGCCAGCAGTTTGTTGCTCGGACAGGGAGCGGTCACTGAAGCTTTCTTT	CASSLLLGQGAVTEAFF	TRBJ1-1	TRBD1	TRBV27
TGTGCCAGCAGCACGAAGAGGCTAGCGGGGGGTTTAAAGAACAATGAGCAGTTCTTC	CASSTKRLAGGLKNNEQFF	TRBJ2-1	TRBD2	TRBV7-2
TGCGCCAGCAGCCAGACCGGGACTAGTGCCTACGAGCAGTACTTC	CASSQTGTSAYEQYF	TRBJ2-7	TRBD2	TRBV4-1
TGTGCCAGCAGCCCACAGGGGACTAGTCCAGATACGCAGTATTTT	CASSPQGTSPDTQYF	TRBJ2-3	NA	TRBV7-2
TGTGCCAGCAGGCCCCCGGGTGTAGGCGGGGAGCTGTTTTTT	CASRPPGVGGELFF	TRBJ2-2	NA	TRBV6-5
TGTGCCAGCAGCTTAGGGACAAACAGGGGAGAGCAGTACTTC	CASSLGTNRGEQYF	TRBJ2-7	TRBD1	TRBV7-2
TGCGCCAGCAGCTTGGGGACAGGCACTGAAGCTTTCTTT	CASSLGTGTEAFF	TRBJ1-1	TRBD1	TRBV5-1
TGCGCCGCCCGCATCGGGGGCAATCAGCCCCAGCATTTT	CAARIGGNQPQHF	TRBJ1-5	NA	TRBV23-1
TGCGCCAGCAGTCCCCGGGCGGGAGACGTCGATACGCAGTATTTT	CASSPRAGDVDTQYF	TRBJ2-3	TRBD2	TRBV10-1
TGTGCCAGCAGCTTACAGGGGAGGCAGCCCCAGCATTTT	CASSLQGRQPQHF	TRBJ1-5	TRBD1	TRBV5-5
TGTGCCAGCAGCTTAGGGAGGGGACGGGTTGAGCAGTTCTTC	CASSLGRGRVEQFF	TRBJ2-1	NA	TRBV7-8
TGCAGCGTTGCCGGGACTAGCGGGTTCAATGAGCAGTTCTTC	CSVAGTSGFNEQFF	TRBJ2-1	TRBD2	TRBV29-1